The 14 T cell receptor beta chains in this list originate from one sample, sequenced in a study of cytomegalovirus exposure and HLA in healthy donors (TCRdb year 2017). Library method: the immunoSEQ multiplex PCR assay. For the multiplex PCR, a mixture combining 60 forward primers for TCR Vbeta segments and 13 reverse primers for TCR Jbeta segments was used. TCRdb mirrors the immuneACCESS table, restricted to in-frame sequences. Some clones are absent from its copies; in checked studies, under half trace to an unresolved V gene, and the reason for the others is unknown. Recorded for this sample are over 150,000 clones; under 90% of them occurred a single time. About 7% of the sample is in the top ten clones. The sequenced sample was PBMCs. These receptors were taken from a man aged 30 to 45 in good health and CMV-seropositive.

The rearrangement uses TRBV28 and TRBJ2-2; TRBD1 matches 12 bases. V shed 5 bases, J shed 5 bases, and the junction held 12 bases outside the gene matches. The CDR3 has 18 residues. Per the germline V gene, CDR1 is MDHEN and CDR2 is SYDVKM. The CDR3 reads CASSTSRDRGLLTGELFF. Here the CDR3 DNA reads TGTGCCAGCAGTACCAGCCGGGACAGGGGGCTTTTGACCGGGGAGCTGTTTTTT. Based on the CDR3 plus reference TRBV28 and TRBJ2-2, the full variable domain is DVKVTQSSRYLVKRTGEKVFLECVQDMDHENMFWYRQDPGLGLRLIYFSYDVKMKEKGDIPEGYSVSREKKERFSLILESASTNQTSMYLCASSTSRDRGLLTGELFFGEGSRLTVL.

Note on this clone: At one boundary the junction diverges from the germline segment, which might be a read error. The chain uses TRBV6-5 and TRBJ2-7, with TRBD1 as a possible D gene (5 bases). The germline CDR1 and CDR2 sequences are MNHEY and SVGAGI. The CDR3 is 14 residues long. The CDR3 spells CASSFTDSSYGQYF. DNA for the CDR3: TGTGCCAGCAGTTTTACCGACAGCTCCTACGGGCAGTACTTC.

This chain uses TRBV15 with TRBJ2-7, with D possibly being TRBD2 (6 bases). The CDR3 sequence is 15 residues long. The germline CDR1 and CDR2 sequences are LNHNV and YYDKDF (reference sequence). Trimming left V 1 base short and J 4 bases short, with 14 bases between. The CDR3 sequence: CATSRVGGARYEQYF. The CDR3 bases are TGTGCCACCAGCAGAGTGGGAGGCGCACGTTACGAGCAGTACTTC.

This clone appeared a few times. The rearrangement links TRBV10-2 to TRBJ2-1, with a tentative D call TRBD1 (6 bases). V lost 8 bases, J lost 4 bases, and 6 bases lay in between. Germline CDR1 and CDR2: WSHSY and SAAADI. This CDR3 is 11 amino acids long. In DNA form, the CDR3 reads TGCGCCAGCCAGGGGTACAATGAGCAGTTCTTC. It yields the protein CASQGYNEQFF.

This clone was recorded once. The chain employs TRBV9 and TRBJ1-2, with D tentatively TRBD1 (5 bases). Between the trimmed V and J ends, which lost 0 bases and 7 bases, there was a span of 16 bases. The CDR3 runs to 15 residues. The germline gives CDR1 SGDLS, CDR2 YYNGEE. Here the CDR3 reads CASSVVFQQAPGYTF. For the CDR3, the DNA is TGTGCCAGCAGCGTAGTTTTTCAACAGGCTCCTGGCTACACCTTC.

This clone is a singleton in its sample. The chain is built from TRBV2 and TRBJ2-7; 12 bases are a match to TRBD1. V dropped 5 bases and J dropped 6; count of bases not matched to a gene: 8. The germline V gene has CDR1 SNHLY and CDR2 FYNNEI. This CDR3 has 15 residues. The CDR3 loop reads CASSQLGTGGAEQYF. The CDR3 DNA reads TGTGCCAGCAGTCAACTCGGGACAGGGGGCGCCGAGCAGTACTTC. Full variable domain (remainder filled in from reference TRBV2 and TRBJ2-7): EPEVTQTPSHQVTQMGQEVILRCVPISNHLYFYWYRQILGQKVEFLVSFYNNEISEKSEIFDDQFSVERPDGSNFTLKIRSTKLEDSAMYFCASSQLGTGGAEQYFGPGTRLTVT.

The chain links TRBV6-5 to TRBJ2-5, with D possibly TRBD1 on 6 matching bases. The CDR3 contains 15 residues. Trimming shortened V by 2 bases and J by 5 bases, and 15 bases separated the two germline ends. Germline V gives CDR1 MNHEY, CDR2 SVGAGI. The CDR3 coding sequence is TGTGCCAGCAGTTACGGCCAGGGGCGGGTCGAGACCCAGTACTTC. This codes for CASSYGQGRVETQYF.

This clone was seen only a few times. CDR3 loop: CASSNPDWQQYF. The CDR3, as DNA: TGTGCCAGTAGTAACCCGGACTGGCAGCAGTATTTT. The V and J genes are TRBV19 and TRBJ2-3; a possible D gene is TRBD2 (5 bases). CDR1 is LNHDA, CDR2 SQIVND, per germline (reference sequence). CDR3 length: 12 amino acids. The V end was cut by 4 bases, the J end by 11 bases, with 13 bases between.

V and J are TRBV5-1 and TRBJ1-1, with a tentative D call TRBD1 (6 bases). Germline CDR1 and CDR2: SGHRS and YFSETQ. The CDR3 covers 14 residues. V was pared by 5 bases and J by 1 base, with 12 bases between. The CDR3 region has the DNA TGCGCCAGCAGACCCGGGACAACGAACACTGAAGCTTTCTTT. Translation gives CASRPGTTNTEAFF.

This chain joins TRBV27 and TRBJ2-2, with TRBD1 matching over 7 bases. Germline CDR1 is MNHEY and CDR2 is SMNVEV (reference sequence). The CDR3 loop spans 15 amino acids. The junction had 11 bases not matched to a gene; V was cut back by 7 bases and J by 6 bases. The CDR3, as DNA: TGTGCCAGCAAATATGACAGGGATCGGTCCGGGGAGCTGTTTTTT. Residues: CASKYDRDRSGELFF.

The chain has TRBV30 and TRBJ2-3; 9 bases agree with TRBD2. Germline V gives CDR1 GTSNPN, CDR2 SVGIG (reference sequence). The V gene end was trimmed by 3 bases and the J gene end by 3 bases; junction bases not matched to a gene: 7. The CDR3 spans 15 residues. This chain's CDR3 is CAWRSREGLTDTQYF. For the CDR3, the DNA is TGTGCCTGGAGGTCGCGGGAGGGCCTAACAGATACGCAGTATTTT.

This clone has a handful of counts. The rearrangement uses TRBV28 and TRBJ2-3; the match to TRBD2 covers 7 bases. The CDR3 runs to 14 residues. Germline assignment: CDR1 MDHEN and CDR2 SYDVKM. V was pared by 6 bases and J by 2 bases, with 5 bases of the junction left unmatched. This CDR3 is CASRASGHTDTQYF. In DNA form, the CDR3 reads TGTGCCAGCAGGGCTAGCGGACACACAGATACGCAGTATTTT.

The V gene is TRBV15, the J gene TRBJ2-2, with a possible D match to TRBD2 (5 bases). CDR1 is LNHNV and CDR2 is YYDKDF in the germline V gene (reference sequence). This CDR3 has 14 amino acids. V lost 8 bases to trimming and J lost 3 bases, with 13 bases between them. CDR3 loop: CATSGRLDTGELFF. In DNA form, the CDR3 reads TGTGCCACCTCGGGAAGACTCGACACCGGGGAGCTGTTTTTT.

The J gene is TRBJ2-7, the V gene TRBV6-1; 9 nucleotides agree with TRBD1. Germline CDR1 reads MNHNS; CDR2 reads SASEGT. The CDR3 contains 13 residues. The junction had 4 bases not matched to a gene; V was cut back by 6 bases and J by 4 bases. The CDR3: CASRGTGSYEQYF. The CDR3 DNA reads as TGTGCCAGCAGGGGGACAGGGTCATACGAGCAGTACTTC.